The text below deals with one T cell receptor beta chain. CDR3 size: 15 residues. CDR1 and CDR2 (germline): SEHNR, FQNEAQ (reference sequence). The V gene lost 5 bases and the J gene lost 1 base, with 15 bases spanning the gap. TCRdb's table, derived via immunoSEQ multiplex PCR, lists solely in-frame clones and lacks some. The sample contains 35,000 to 55,000 clones, about 95% of which appear only once. This entry comes from a study of OX40 agonist ivuxolimab in advanced cancers. Sequenced here: CD4+ or CD8+ T cells sorted from blood, sampled in a trial of the OX40 agonist ivuxolimab. The rearrangement joins TRBV7-9 to TRBJ2-7, with D possibly being TRBD1 (6 bases). This TCR derives from an adult with an advanced solid tumor such as melanoma, head and neck, liver or kidney cancer. This CDR3 reads CASSPKDSSSYEQYF. The CDR3 nucleotides are TGTGCCAGCAGCCCCAAGGACAGTTCTTCCTACGAGCAGTACTTC.